Following are 23 T cell receptor beta chains from one sample sequenced in a study of T cell responses to AZD1222 COVID-19 vaccine. Some clones are missing from TCRdb's copy, which holds only in-frame ones; the method was immunoSEQ multiplex PCR. The profile shows around 150,000 clones, approximately 88% of them singletons. The material sequenced was peripheral blood, taken on day 0 of AZD1222 vaccination. The receptors were gathered from an adult in good health.

The chain couples TRBV5-1 to TRBJ2-2; 8 positions agree with TRBD2. V shed 3 bases and J 1 base; nucleotides not matched to a gene: 5. Germline V gene lookup returns CDR1 SGHRS and CDR2 YFSETQ. The CDR3 length is 16 residues. CDR3 protein: CASSSSGGMNTGELFF. The DNA of the CDR3 is TGCGCCAGCAGCTCGAGCGGGGGTATGAACACCGGGGAGCTGTTTTTT.

The rearrangement links TRBV5-6 to TRBJ1-3; D not resolved. CDR3 length equals 15 residues. CDR1 and CDR2 from the germline V gene are SGHDT and YYEEEE. V dropped 3 bases and J dropped 0 bases, with 10 bases sitting between them. The CDR3 loop reads CASSSGVSSGNTIYF. Written as DNA, the CDR3 is TGTGCCAGCAGCTCCGGAGTCAGCTCTGGAAACACCATATATTTT.

The rearrangement joins TRBV6-1 to TRBJ2-2, with no clear D. The V end was cut by 2 bases, the J end by 6 bases, with 10 bases between. The length of the CDR3 is 14 residues. CDR1 MNHNS and CDR2 SASEGT come from the germline V gene. Here the CDR3 reads CASSELFAAGELFF. In DNA, the CDR3 is TGTGCCAGCAGTGAACTGTTTGCGGCCGGGGAGCTGTTTTTT.

The chain couples TRBV7-8 to TRBJ2-1; 7 bases line up with TRBD2. CDR1 SGHVS and CDR2 FQNEAQ come from the germline V gene. V lost 5 bases and J lost 10; bases outside the gene matches: 17. This CDR3 contains 16 residues. The CDR3 coding sequence is TGTGCCAGCAGCCCGTCGCAGGGCGGGAGACGTTGGGAGCAGTTCTTC. As protein: CASSPSQGGRRWEQFF.

This clone has only a few counts. The chain links TRBV29-1 to TRBJ2-1; D is perhaps TRBD2 (6 bases). CDR3 length: 11 residues. CDR1 is SQVTM, CDR2 ANQGSEA, per germline. Trimming cost V 2 bases and J 9 bases, with 8 bases left between them. The CDR3 DNA follows: TGCAGCGTTGAACCGGAGGGTGAGCAGTTCTTC. This sequence encodes CSVEPEGEQFF.

This sequence joins TRBV30 and TRBJ2-5; D is ambiguous. With 0 bases removed from V and 1 base from J, the gap between germline ends came to 3 bases. CDR1 and CDR2 (germline): GTSNPN, SVGIG (reference sequence). This CDR3 has 12 residues. This CDR3 reads CAWSVSQETQYF. The CDR3 coding sequence is TGTGCCTGGAGTGTGTCCCAAGAGACCCAGTACTTC.

This clone was seen only once. This chain joins TRBV6-4 and TRBJ2-1; 10 bases fit TRBD2. The J segment lost 2 bases and the V segment lost 4 bases, leaving 2 bases of the junction unmatched. The CDR3 contains 15 residues. The V gene's germline CDR1 is MRHNA and CDR2 SNTAGT. DNA of the CDR3: TGTGCCAGCAGTGCCCTAGCGGGAGCCTACAATGAGCAGTTCTTC. Protein: CASSALAGAYNEQFF.

The V and J genes are TRBV7-8 and TRBJ1-1; no clear D gene. From germline, CDR1 is SGHVS and CDR2 FQNEAQ. This CDR3 has 14 amino acids. V gave up 2 bases and J gave up 1 base, with 8 bases separating them. In DNA form, the CDR3 reads TGTGCCAGCAGCTTAATCAAAGGGAACACTGAAGCTTTCTTT. This sequence encodes CASSLIKGNTEAFF.

The rearrangement uses TRBV11-3 and TRBJ1-1, with a tentative D call TRBD1 (5 bases). Between the trimmed V and J ends, which lost 8 bases and 4 bases, there was a span of 14 bases. The germline gives CDR1 SGHNT, CDR2 YENEEA. CDR3 length: 13 residues. CDR3 sequence reads: CASRGGLGTEAFF. DNA of the CDR3: TGTGCCAGCCGCGGGGGTTTGGGCACTGAAGCTTTCTTT.

The chain carries TRBV6-2 or TRBV6-3 and TRBJ2-1, with D possibly being TRBD2 (5 bases). CDR1 MNHEY and CDR2 SVGEGT come from the germline V gene. The V and J ends lost 4 bases and 9 bases respectively, with 13 bases between them. CDR3 length equals 13 residues. The CDR3 DNA follows: TGTGCCAGCAGTTTTTTGGCGGCGGGTGAGCAGTTCTTC. Translation: CASSFLAAGEQFF.

The V gene is TRBV5-4, the J gene TRBJ1-1; 7 positions agree with TRBD1. This CDR3 region has 14 residues. Unmatched junction bases numbered 8, after V lost 4 bases and J lost 5 bases. The germline V gene encodes CDR1 SGHNT and CDR2 YYREEE (reference sequence). The CDR3 nucleotides are TGTGCCAGCAGCCCAACCCCAGGGGGGACTGAAGCTTTCTTT. Its protein product is CASSPTPGGTEAFF.

The CDR3 loop reads CASSSVGTRGYGYTF. DNA of the CDR3: TGTGCCAGCAGCTCGGTGGGGACCCGGGGCTATGGCTACACCTTC. The rearrangement links TRBV7-2 to TRBJ1-2; D may be TRBD1 (5 bases). Germline CDR1 reads SGHTA; CDR2 reads FQGNSA. The V end was cut by 4 bases, the J end by 4 bases, with 16 bases between. There are 15 residues in the CDR3.

Ten or more counts support this clone. This sequence joins TRBV27 and TRBJ1-1; 7 nucleotides match TRBD1. Germline-derived CDR1 and CDR2 are MNHEY and SMNVEV (reference sequence). This CDR3 has 13 residues. V trimming: 5 bases; J trimming: 5 bases; junction bases outside the gene matches: 5. The CDR3 spells CASSQQGWTEAFF. CDR3 bases: TGTGCCAGCAGTCAACAGGGGTGGACTGAAGCTTTCTTT.

The rearrangement uses TRBV3-1 (or the pseudogene TRBV3-2) and TRBJ1-3, with D maybe TRBD1 (6 bases). Germline V gene data show CDR1 as LGHDT and CDR2 as YNNKEL (reference sequence). Trimming removed 8 bases at V and 2 bases at J, with 13 bases between. There are 14 residues in the CDR3. CDR3 sequence reads: CASEGGAPGNTIYF. CDR3 nucleotides: TGTGCCAGCGAAGGGGGAGCTCCTGGAAACACCATATATTTT.

The genes are TRBV19 and TRBJ2-2, with D unclear. CDR1 is LNHDA and CDR2 is SQIVND in the germline V gene (reference sequence). This CDR3 is 13 amino acids long. V was clipped by 5 bases and J by 0 bases, with 4 bases between them. The CDR3: CASSGANTGELFF. The CDR3 DNA reads TGTGCCAGTAGTGGCGCGAACACCGGGGAGCTGTTTTTT.

The rearrangement links TRBV30 to TRBJ2-4; no clear D gene. V gave up 1 base and J gave up 7 bases, with 14 bases separating them. This CDR3 is 14 amino acids long. The germline CDR1 and CDR2 sequences are GTSNPN and SVGIG (reference sequence). CDR3 DNA sequence: TGTGCCTGGAGTGGGTTCCCCCTCCAGAACATTCAGTACTTC. It yields the protein CAWSGFPLQNIQYF.

The gene calls are TRBV7-8 and TRBJ2-7; 10 positions agree with TRBD2. CDR1 is SGHVS and CDR2 is FQNEAQ in the germline V gene. The CDR3 extends over 18 amino acids. The V gene end was trimmed by 0 bases and the J gene end by 1 base; junction bases not matched to a gene: 9. CDR3 sequence (DNA): TGTGCCAGCAGCTTAGCGGTAGCGGGAGGACCTGGATCCTACGAGCAGTACTTC. Protein: CASSLAVAGGPGSYEQYF. The complete variable domain, with remaining parts taken from reference TRBV7-8 and TRBJ2-7, reads GAGVSQSPRYKVAKRGQDVALRCDPISGHVSLFWYQQALGQGPEFLTYFQNEAQLDKSGLPSDRFFAERPEGSVSTLKIQRTQQEDSAVYLCASSLAVAGGPGSYEQYFGPGTRLTVT.

CDR3 DNA sequence: TGTGCCAGCAGCAGGGGGGAGGGCCAGAGCTACACCTTC. The encoded protein is CASSRGEGQSYTF. J is TRBJ1-2 and V is TRBV6-4; TRBD1 aligns across 7 bases. The CDR3 is made up of 13 amino acids. The V gene's germline CDR1 is MRHNA and CDR2 SNTAGT. V lost 6 bases, J lost 9 bases, and 10 bases stayed unmatched.

This clone was detected once. The V call is TRBV12-5, the J call TRBJ2-5; D possibly corresponds to TRBD1 (6 bases). The CDR3 totals 14 residues. Germline CDR1 and CDR2: LGHNT and FRNRAP. With 5 bases removed from V and 4 bases from J, the gap between germline ends came to 14 bases. The DNA of the CDR3 is TGTGCTAGTGGTCCCGGTACAGGGCGAGAGACCCAGTACTTC. This encodes CASGPGTGRETQYF.

The chain uses TRBV2 and TRBJ2-2, with 14 bases identical to TRBD2. Trimming removed 6 bases from V and 4 bases from J; junction bases left unmatched: 4. This CDR3 has 16 residues. CDR1 and CDR2 from the germline V gene are SNHLY and FYNNEI. This CDR3 is CASRGLAGVGTGELFF. The CDR3 DNA reads as TGTGCCAGCAGGGGACTAGCGGGAGTTGGCACCGGGGAGCTGTTTTTT.

V usage is TRBV11-1 and J usage is TRBJ1-3; no clear D. V was trimmed by 3 bases and J by 4 bases, leaving 10 bases between them. The CDR3 is made up of 14 amino acids. Germline V CDR1 and CDR2: SGHAT, FQDESV (reference sequence). CDR3: CASSFGLTGNTIYF. Written as DNA, the CDR3 is TGTGCCAGCAGCTTCGGACTGACAGGAAACACCATATATTTT.

J is TRBJ1-1 and V is TRBV2; TRBD1 aligns across 8 bases. The germline CDR1 and CDR2 sequences are SNHLY and FYNNEI. Unmatched junction bases numbered 13, after V lost 2 bases and J lost 5 bases. The CDR3 consists of 17 residues. The CDR3 DNA reads TGTGCCAGCAGTGAAAGGGCAGGGGGCAGGGGGAGGACTGAAGCTTTCTTT. Translation: CASSERAGGRGRTEAFF. The full variable domain, completed using reference TRBV2 and TRBJ1-1, is EPEVTQTPSHQVTQMGQEVILRCVPISNHLYFYWYRQILGQKVEFLVSFYNNEISEKSEIFDDQFSVERPDGSNFTLKIRSTKLEDSAMYFCASSERAGGRGRTEAFFGQGTRLTVV.

For the CDR3, the DNA is TGTGCCAGCAGCCAGACAATAAGCTCCTACAATGAGCAGTTCTTC. Translated, it gives CASSQTISSYNEQFF. The chain couples TRBV5-6 to TRBJ2-1; no reliable D call. The CDR3 sequence is 15 residues long. The germline V gene has CDR1 SGHDT and CDR2 YYEEEE. Trimming removed 4 bases from V and 0 bases from J, with 11 bases in between.